This T cell receptor beta chain was sequenced in a study of blood T cell repertoires in COVID-19. Overall study: Nucleic acid was either cDNA or gDNA, and it came from T cells, B-cell-depleted T cells, or PBMCs.

In the original processing: Amplifying reference gene primers gave estimates of nucleated cell counts. The table came from immunoSEQ multiplex PCR; TCRdb's copy has only in-frame clones and leaves some out. Clonal size and the V and J genes are those of that table, whereas D and trimming came from the DNA. The sample contains around 270,000 clones, about 90% of which appear only once. Living in 24 US areas, the participants were between roughly 18 and 89 years of age. Participants classified as exposed had met a COVID-19 case within 2 weeks before study entry. The TCR originated in a middle-aged woman who had been exposed to COVID-19. Sequencing used PBMCs or T cells enriched from blood (not recorded which).

The CDR3 bases are TGTGCCAGCACCCCTCCGAAGGGGAACTATGGCTACACCTTC. It codes for CASTPPKGNYGYTF. The chain combines TRBV28 with TRBJ1-2, with D maybe TRBD1 (5 bases). Germline loops: CDR1 MDHEN, CDR2 SYDVKM. This CDR3 contains 14 residues. The V end was cut by 7 bases, the J end by 2 bases, with 14 bases between.